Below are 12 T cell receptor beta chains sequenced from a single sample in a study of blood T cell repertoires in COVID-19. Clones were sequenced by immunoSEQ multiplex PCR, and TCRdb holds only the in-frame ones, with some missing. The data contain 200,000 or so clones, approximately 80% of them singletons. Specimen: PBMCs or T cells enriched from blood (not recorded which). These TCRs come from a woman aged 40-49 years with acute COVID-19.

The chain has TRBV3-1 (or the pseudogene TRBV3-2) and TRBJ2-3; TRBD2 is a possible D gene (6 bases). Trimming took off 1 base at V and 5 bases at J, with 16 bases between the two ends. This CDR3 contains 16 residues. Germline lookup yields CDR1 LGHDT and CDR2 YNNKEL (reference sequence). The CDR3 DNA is TGTGCCAGCAGCCAAGCTTCGGGGCGGGGAGGAGATACGCAGTATTTT. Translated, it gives CASSQASGRGGDTQYF.

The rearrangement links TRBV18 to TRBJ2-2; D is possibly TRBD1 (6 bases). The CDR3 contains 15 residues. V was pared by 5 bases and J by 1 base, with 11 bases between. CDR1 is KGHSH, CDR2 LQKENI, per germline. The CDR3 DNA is TGTGCCAGCTCAGCCGGGACAAGGAACACCGGGGAGCTGTTTTTT. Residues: CASSAGTRNTGELFF.

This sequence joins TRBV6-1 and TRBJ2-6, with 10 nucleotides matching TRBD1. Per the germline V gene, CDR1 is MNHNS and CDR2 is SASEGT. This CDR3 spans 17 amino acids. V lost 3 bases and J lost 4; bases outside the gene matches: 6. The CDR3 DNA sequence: TGTGCCAGCAGTGACCCCGGGACAGGGGACGGGGCCAACGTCCTGACTTTC. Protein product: CASSDPGTGDGANVLTF.

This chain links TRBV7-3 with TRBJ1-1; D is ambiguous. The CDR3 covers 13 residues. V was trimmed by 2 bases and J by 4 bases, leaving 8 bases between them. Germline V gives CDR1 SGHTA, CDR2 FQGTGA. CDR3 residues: CASSLERSTEAFF. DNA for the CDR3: TGTGCCAGCAGCTTAGAGAGGAGCACTGAAGCTTTCTTT. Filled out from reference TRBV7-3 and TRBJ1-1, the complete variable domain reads GAGVSQTPSNKVTEKGKYVELRCDPISGHTALYWYRQSLGQGPEFLIYFQGTGAADDSGLPNDRFFAVRPEGSVSTLKIQRTERGDSAVYLCASSLERSTEAFFGQGTRLTVV.

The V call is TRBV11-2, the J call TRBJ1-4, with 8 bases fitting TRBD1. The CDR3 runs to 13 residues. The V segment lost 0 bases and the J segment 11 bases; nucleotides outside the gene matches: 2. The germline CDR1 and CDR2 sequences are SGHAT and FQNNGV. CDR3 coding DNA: TGTGCCAGCAGCTTAGATCGGGACAGGAAACTGTTTTTT. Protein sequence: CASSLDRDRKLFF.

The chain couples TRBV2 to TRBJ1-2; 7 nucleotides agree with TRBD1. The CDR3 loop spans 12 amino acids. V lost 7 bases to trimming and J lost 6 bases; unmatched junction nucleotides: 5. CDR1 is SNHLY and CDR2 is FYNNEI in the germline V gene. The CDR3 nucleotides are TGTGCCAGCAATACAGGGGCGGATGGCTACACCTTC. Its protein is CASNTGADGYTF.

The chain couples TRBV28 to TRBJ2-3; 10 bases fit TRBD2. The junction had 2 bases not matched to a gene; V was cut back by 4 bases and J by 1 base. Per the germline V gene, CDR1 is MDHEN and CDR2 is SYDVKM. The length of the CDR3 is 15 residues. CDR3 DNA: TGTGCCAGCAGTTCCGGACTAGCGGGCACAGATACGCAGTATTTT. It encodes CASSSGLAGTDTQYF. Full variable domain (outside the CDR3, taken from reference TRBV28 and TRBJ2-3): DVKVTQSSRYLVKRTGEKVFLECVQDMDHENMFWYRQDPGLGLRLIYFSYDVKMKEKGDIPEGYSVSREKKERFSLILESASTNQTSMYLCASSSGLAGTDTQYFGPGTRLTVL.

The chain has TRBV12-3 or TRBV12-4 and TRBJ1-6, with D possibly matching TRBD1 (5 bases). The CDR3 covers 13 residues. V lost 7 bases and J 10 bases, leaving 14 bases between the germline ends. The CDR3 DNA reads TGTGCCAGCACCCGGGGAGGGGTATCACCCCTCCACTTT. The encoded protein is CASTRGGVSPLHF.

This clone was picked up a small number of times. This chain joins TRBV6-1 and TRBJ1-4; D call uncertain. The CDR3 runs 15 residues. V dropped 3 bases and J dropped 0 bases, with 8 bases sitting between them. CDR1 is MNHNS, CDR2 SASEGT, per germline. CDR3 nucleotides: TGTGCCAGCAGTGAGATGGGAGCAACTAATGAAAAACTGTTTTTT. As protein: CASSEMGATNEKLFF.

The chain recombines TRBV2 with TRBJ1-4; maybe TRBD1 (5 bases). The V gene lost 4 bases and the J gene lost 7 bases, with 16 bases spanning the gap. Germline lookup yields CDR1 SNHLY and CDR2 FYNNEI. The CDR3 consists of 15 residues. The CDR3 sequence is CASSVEGRFVEKLFF. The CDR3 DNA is TGTGCCAGCAGTGTGGAGGGGCGATTTGTTGAAAAACTGTTTTTT. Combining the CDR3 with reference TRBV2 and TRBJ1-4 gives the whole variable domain EPEVTQTPSHQVTQMGQEVILRCVPISNHLYFYWYRQILGQKVEFLVSFYNNEISEKSEIFDDQFSVERPDGSNFTLKIRSTKLEDSAMYFCASSVEGRFVEKLFFGSGTQLSVL.

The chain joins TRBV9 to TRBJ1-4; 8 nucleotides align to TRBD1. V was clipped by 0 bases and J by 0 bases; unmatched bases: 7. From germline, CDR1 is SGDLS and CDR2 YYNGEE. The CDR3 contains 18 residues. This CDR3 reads CASSVGRTGLSTNEKLFF. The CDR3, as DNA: TGTGCCAGCAGCGTAGGGAGGACAGGGCTTTCAACTAATGAAAAACTGTTTTTT.

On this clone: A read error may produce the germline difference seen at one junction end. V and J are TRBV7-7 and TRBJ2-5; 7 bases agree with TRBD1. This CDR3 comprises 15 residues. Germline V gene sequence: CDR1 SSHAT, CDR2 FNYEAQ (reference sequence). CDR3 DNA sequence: TGTGCTAGCAGCTTAGACAGGGTGGGCCAAGAGACCCAGTACTTC. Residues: CASSLDRVGQETQYF. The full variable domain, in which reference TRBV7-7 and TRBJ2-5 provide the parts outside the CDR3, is GAGVSQSPRYKVTKRGQDVTLRCDPISSHATLYWYQQALGQGPEFLTYFNYEAQPDKSGLPSDRFSAERPEGSISTLTIQRTEQRDSAMYRCASSLDRVGQETQYFGPGTRLLVL.